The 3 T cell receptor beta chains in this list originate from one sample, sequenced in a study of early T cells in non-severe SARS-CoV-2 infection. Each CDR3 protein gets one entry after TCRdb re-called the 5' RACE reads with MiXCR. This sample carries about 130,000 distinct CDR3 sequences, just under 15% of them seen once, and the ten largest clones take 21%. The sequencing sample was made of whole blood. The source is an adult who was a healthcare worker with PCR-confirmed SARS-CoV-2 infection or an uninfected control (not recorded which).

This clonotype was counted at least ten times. CDR3 protein: CSAPGTGDTGELFF. CDR3 DNA sequence: TGCAGTGCTCCCGGGACAGGGGACACCGGGGAGCTGTTTTTT. V usage is TRBV20-1 and J usage is TRBJ2-2; 10 bases match TRBD1. CDR3 size: 14 residues. Germline assignment: CDR1 DFQATT and CDR2 SNEGSKA (reference sequence). V lost 5 bases and J lost 3; bases outside the gene matches: 3.

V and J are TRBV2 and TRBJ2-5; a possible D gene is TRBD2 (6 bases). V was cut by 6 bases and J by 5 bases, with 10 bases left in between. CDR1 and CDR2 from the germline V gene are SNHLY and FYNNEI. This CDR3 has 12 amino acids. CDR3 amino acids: CASREGSETQYF. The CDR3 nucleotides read TGTGCCAGCAGGGAGGGAAGTGAGACCCAGTACTTC.

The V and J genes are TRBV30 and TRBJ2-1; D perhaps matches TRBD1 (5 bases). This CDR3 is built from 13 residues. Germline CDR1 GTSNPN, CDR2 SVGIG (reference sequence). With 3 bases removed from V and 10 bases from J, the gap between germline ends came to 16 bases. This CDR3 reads CAWSLLRGGEQFF. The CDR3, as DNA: TGTGCCTGGAGCCTACTTAGGGGCGGAGAGCAGTTCTTC. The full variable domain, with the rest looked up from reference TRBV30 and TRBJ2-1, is SQTIHQWPATLVQPVGSPLSLECTVEGTSNPNLYWYRQAAGRGLQLLFYSVGIGQISSEVPQNLSASRPQDRQFILSSKKLLLSDSGFYLCAWSLLRGGEQFFGPGTRLTVL.